Given below is one TCR beta chain in context. The sample comes from a study of T cell responses to AZD1222 COVID-19 vaccine. Germline V gives CDR1 SGHRS, CDR2 YFSETQ. V was pared by 4 bases and J by 8 bases, with 9 bases of the junction left unmatched. This CDR3 contains 14 residues. Using immunoSEQ multiplex PCR, the repertoire was profiled, and TCRdb retains in-frame clones only, with some absent. The data show around 78,000 clones, 65% to 85% seen once. This receptor was identified in an adult in good health. This chain links TRBV5-1 with TRBJ1-2; 9 bases fit TRBD1. This specimen consisted of peripheral blood, obtained on day 0 of AZD1222 vaccination. CDR3 in amino acids: CASSREQGAMGYTF. The CDR3 DNA reads as TGCGCCAGCAGCAGAGAACAGGGGGCGATGGGCTACACCTTC.